This TCR beta chain originates from a study of radiotherapy plus CTLA-4 blockade in lung cancer. Study-level information: Among enrolled patients, roughly 17% responded and 31% achieved disease control.

Concerning this clone: Its specificity is not known.

Sequencing used immunoSEQ multiplex PCR; TCRdb keeps in-frame clones, though not all of them. Seen here are roughly 98,000 clones, 80% to 85% observed once, and the top ten hold roughly 3.5%. CDR1 and CDR2 from the germline V gene are LNHNV and YYDKDF (reference sequence). Trimming cost V 0 bases and J 7 bases, with 12 bases left between them. CDR3 length: 15 residues. Focal radiation and CTLA-4 blockade (ipilimumab) were tested in chemo-refractory metastatic non-small-cell lung cancer patients. Study-level findings and limits: Per reports, early blood T cell clone dynamics, plus interferon-beta, forecast response most strongly. Peripheral blood showed expansion of tumor-derived TCR clones after radiotherapy and ipilimumab.

This TCR was sampled from a human donor with non-small cell lung cancer who had a partial response to radiotherapy plus ipilimumab. The V and J genes are TRBV15 and TRBJ1-4; D is possibly TRBD1 (5 bases). The starting material was peripheral blood, obtained from a patient treated with radiotherapy plus ipilimumab. The CDR3 DNA is TGTGCCACCAGCAGAGATAAGGCACAGGCTGAAAAACTGTTTTTT. As protein: CATSRDKAQAEKLFF.